This T cell receptor (beta chain) was recorded in a study of cytomegalovirus exposure and HLA in healthy donors. The PCR was carried out with 60 Vbeta primers and 13 Jbeta primers. The table came from immunoSEQ multiplex PCR; TCRdb's copy has only in-frame clones and leaves some out. The table lists some 170,000 clones, about 77% of them singletons. As for this clone: No antigen is known for it.

Overall study findings and caveats: From TCR beta sequences, most subjects' HLA-A and HLA-B alleles were reportedly predicted accurately.

The germline V gene encodes CDR1 GTSNPN and CDR2 SVGIG (reference sequence). Trimming cost V 4 bases and J 2 bases; bases outside gene matches: 11. The CDR3 totals 15 residues. The rearrangement joins TRBV30 to TRBJ2-7; 7 nucleotides match TRBD1. Sequenced material: PBMCs. The TCR comes from a female donor in good health and CMV-seronegative. DNA of the CDR3: TGTGCCTGGACCCCCCAGGGGGACCTTACCTACGAGCAGTACTTC. It encodes CAWTPQGDLTYEQYF. The full variable domain, its missing parts supplied by reference TRBV30 and TRBJ2-7, is SQTIHQWPATLVQPVGSPLSLECTVEGTSNPNLYWYRQAAGRGLQLLFYSVGIGQISSEVPQNLSASRPQDRQFILSSKKLLLSDSGFYLCAWTPQGDLTYEQYFGPGTRLTVT.